Given below is one TCR beta chain in context. Its matching antigen is unknown. This entry is derived from a study of T-cell memory formation after mild COVID-19. Study in general: The two donors had largely donor-specific TCR clusters. Whole-study results and caveats: Clones that got smaller from day 15 to 85 had even CD4/CD8, while clones growing later tipped toward CD4+. Pre-infection memory carried some responding clones, suggesting that cross-reactive memory joined. Largely, contracting CD4+ clones fell within CM and EM, and contracting CD8+ clones within EMRA.

MiXCR was run by TCRdb on the 5' RACE reads, yielding one entry per CDR3 protein. The sample includes under 300,000 distinct CDR3 sequences, more than 15% seen only once; the top ten take more than 20%. Looked up from germline, CDR1 is ENHRY and CDR2 is SYGVKD. The CDR3 is made up of 13 amino acids. With V trimmed by 6 bases and J by 8 bases, 4 bases remained unmatched. The chain couples TRBV10-3 to TRBJ1-4, with TRBD1 matching 9 bases. Material for sequencing was PBMCs or a T cell subset sorted from them (not recorded which). This receptor was identified in a young man who had mild COVID-19 (a few samples of this study predate the infection). Cell type and time point are not known. DNA for the CDR3: TGTGCCATCAGGGGACAGGGACAGGAAAAACTGTTTTTT. It codes for CAIRGQGQEKLFF.